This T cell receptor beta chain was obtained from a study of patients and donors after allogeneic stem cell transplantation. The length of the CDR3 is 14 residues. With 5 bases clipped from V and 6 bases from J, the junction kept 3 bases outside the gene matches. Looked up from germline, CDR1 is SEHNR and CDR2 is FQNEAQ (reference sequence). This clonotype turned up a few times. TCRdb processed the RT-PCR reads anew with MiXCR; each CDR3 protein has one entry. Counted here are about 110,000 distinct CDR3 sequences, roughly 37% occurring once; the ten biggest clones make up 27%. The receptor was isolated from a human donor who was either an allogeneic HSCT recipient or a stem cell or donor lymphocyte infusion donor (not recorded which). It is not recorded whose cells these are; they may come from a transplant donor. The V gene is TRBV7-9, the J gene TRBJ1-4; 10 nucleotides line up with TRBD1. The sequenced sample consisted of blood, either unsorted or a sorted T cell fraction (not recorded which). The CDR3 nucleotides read TGTGCCAGCAGCACGACAGGGGGCCATGAAAAACTGTTTTTT. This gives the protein CASSTTGGHEKLFF.